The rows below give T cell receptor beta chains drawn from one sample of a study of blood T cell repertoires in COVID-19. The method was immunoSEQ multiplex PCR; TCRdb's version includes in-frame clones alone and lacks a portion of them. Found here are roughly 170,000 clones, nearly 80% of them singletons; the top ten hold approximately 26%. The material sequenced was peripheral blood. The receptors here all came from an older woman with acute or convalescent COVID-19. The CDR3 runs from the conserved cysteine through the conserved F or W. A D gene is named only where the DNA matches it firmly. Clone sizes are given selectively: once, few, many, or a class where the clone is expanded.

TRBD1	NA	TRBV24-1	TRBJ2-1	TGTGCCACCAGTGCCTCGGGACAGTTCGGCAATGAGCAGTTCTTC	CATSASGQFGNEQFF
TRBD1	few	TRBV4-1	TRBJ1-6	TGCGCCAGCAGCCAAGATTGGAGGACAGGGGATTCACCCCTCCACTTT	CASSQDWRTGDSPLHF
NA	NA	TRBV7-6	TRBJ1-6	TGTGCCAGCAGCTTAGCACTAAATTCACCCCTCCACTTT	CASSLALNSPLHF
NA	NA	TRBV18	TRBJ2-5	TGTGCCAGCTCCCAATCGGAGGCTGGGGAGACCCAGTACTTC	CASSQSEAGETQYF
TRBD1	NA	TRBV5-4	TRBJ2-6	TGTGCCAGCAGCTCCTCGGGACAGGGGGAAGCTGGGGCCAACGTCCTGACTTTC	CASSSSGQGEAGANVLTF
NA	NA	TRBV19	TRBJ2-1	TGTGCCAGTAGTATTGGTACGCGGGCCCGTTTGGATGAGCAGTTCTTC	CASSIGTRARLDEQFF
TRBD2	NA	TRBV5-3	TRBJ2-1	TGTGCCAGAAGCTCATTCCCGGGACTAGCGGGATGGGATGAGCAGTTCTTC	CARSSFPGLAGWDEQFF
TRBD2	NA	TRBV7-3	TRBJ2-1	TGTGCCAGCAGCGCGGGGGTCCTGGCTAGCGGGACCTCCTATGAGCAGTTCTTC	CASSAGVLASGTSYEQFF
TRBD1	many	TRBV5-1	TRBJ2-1	TGCGCCAGCAGCCTAACCGGGACAGAATACAATGAGCAGTTCTTC	CASSLTGTEYNEQFF
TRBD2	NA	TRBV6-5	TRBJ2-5	TGTGCCAGCGTTCGGGCTAGCGGGGGGATGGAGACCCAGTACTTC	CASVRASGGMETQYF
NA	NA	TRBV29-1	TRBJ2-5	TGCAGCGTCGGCAGGGTTTCCGAGACCCAGTACTTC	CSVGRVSETQYF
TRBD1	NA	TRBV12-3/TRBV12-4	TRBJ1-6	TGTGCCAGCAGGACAGGGCTAAATTCACCCCTCCACTTT	CASRTGLNSPLHF
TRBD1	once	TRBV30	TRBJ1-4	TGTGCCTGGGCCTTAGGACAGGAGAATGAAAAACTGTTTTTT	CAWALGQENEKLFF
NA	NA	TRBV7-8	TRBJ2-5	TGTGCCAGCAGCTTACGGGCGCGGGTGGGGACCCAGTACTTC	CASSLRARVGTQYF
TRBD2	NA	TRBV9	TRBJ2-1	TGTGCCAGCAGCGTACGACTAGCGGGCAACAATGAGCAGTTCTTC	CASSVRLAGNNEQFF
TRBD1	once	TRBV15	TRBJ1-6	TGTGCCACCAGCAGAGTTGGAGGGGGCTCTTCACCCCTCCACTTT	CATSRVGGGSSPLHF